This TCR beta chain was retrieved from a study of T-cell reconstitution after alpha-beta-depleted transplantation in children. Findings of the study overall: A year had passed since transplant, and T-cell counts and diversity by then came mostly from newly produced T cells. In patients about two months after transplant, alpha-beta T cells reportedly arose from several hundred expanded graft clones.

A TCRbeta library incorporating unique molecular identifiers was prepared. In TCRdb, the PCR reads were re-called with MiXCR into one record per CDR3 protein. Among about 900,000 distinct CDR3 sequences listed, under 30% were seen once. CDR1 and CDR2 (germline): DFQATT, SNEGSKA (reference sequence). The CDR3 has 16 amino acids. The V end was cut by 5 bases, the J end by 1 base, with 18 bases between. Details on this clonotype: Its antigen is undetermined.

The receptor was isolated from a boy younger than two who had a stem cell transplant for SCID, so the T cells may come from the graft donor. Source: PBMCs, mostly from graft donor cells, taken 360 days after TCRalphabeta/CD19-depleted stem cell transplant. This chain uses TRBV20-1 with TRBJ1-5; the D gene is possibly TRBD1 (5 bases). CDR3 nucleotide sequence: TGCAGTGCTTACCCAGGGAAACGGGCAAGCAATCAGCCCCAGCATTTT. Translated: CSAYPGKRASNQPQHF.